This T cell receptor beta chain stems from a study of post-analysis software for immune sequencing data. The CDR3 runs to 13 residues. General study results and limits: TRBV segments more frequent in patients than in controls numbered several and included TRBV5-6, TRBV5-1 and TRBV20-1.

On this clonotype: Its matching antigen is unknown. Relative to the germline gene, one junction end is altered; a read error may explain this.

Prepared TCR beta cDNA libraries contained unique molecular identifiers. TCRdb re-derived calls from the PCR reads in MiXCR, one entry per CDR3 protein. The profile covers about 430,000 distinct CDR3 sequences, with 39% appearing a single time and less than 8% taken by the ten largest. The specimen sequenced was blood. This sequence joins TRBV12-3 or TRBV12-4 and TRBJ2-3; the match to TRBD2 covers 10 bases. This receptor was taken from a girl under 10 years old with multiple sclerosis. The CDR3 spells CASSIAGGDVQYF. In nucleotides, the CDR3 is TGTGCCAGCAGTATAGCGGGAGGAGATGTGCAGTATTTT.